A selection of T cell receptor beta chains follows, all from one sample in a study of T cell changes during pregnancy in multiple sclerosis. The assay was immunoSEQ multiplex PCR, and TCRdb's table has in-frame clones only and misses some. The repertoire has 30,000 to 40,000 clones, more than 90% of them found once; the top ten carry 5% to 5.5%. The specimen was peripheral blood, collected in the third trimester of pregnancy. The receptors originated from a female donor in good health, enrolled as a control in a pregnancy study. Both conserved end residues are part of each CDR3. A D gene is named only where the DNA matches it firmly. Where a row states a size, it is once, few, many or the class of an expanded clone; other rows omit it.

.	TRBV7-9	TRBJ2-7	.	TGTGCCAGCAGCTTATTAACCCGAGACGAGCAGTACTTC	CASSLLTRDEQYF
.	TRBV28	TRBJ2-1	.	TGTGCCAGCAGCCCTTTCGAGAGCTCCTACAATGAGCAGTTCTTC	CASSPFESSYNEQFF
TRBD1	TRBV4-2	TRBJ1-1	.	TGTGCCAGCAGCCAGACAGGGTCCGGCACTGAAGCTTTCTTT	CASSQTGSGTEAFF
.	TRBV12-5	TRBJ1-1	.	TGTGCTAGTGGTTTGCTGACTGAAGCTTTCTTT	CASGLLTEAFF
.	TRBV7-9	TRBJ1-1	.	TGTGCCAGCAGCTCCTCGGAAGGGCAGGGCACTGAAGCTTTCTTT	CASSSSEGQGTEAFF
.	TRBV6-5	TRBJ2-5	.	TGTGCCAGCAGTTACGCGAACAGACCCCAAGAGACCCAGTACTTC	CASSYANRPQETQYF
.	TRBV28	TRBJ2-5	.	TGTGCCAGCAGTTGGCCGCCGGGGGAGACCCAGTACTTC	CASSWPPGETQYF
.	TRBV10-3	TRBJ2-3	.	TGTGCCACGGGGGTAAGGGGCACAGATACGCAGTATTTT	CATGVRGTDTQYF
TRBD2	TRBV7-9	TRBJ2-5	.	TGTGCCAGCAGCTTAGGGACTAGCGAGGCAGAGACCCAGTACTTC	CASSLGTSEAETQYF
.	TRBV19	TRBJ2-7	.	TGTGCCAGTAGTTCTTCCCCCCAGGGCTCCTACGAGCAGTACTTC	CASSSSPQGSYEQYF
.	TRBV28	TRBJ1-1	.	TGTGCCAGCAGTTTAGGGAGGGTGGTGAACACTGAAGCTTTCTTT	CASSLGRVVNTEAFF
.	TRBV29-1	TRBJ2-7	.	TGCAGCGTTGAGGGGCGTGGTGAGCAGTACTTC	CSVEGRGEQYF
TRBD1	TRBV2	TRBJ2-7	.	TGTGCCAGCAGGGACAGGACAGGGTCTCTCGGCGAGCAGTACTTC	CASRDRTGSLGEQYF
TRBD2	TRBV29-1	TRBJ2-7	medium-sized	TGCAGCGTTGCGAATGGGGGGGGAGAGCAGTACTTC	CSVANGGGEQYF
.	TRBV7-9	TRBJ2-3	.	TGTGCCAGCAGCTTTGGGACAACAGATACGCAGTATTTT	CASSFGTTDTQYF
TRBD1	TRBV5-5	TRBJ1-3	once	TGTGCCAGCAGCTTGAGTACAGGGGGCGGTGGAAACACCATATATTTT	CASSLSTGGGGNTIYF
.	TRBV9	TRBJ1-1	.	TGTGCCAGCAGTTTACAGATGAACACTGAAGCTTTCTTT	CASSLQMNTEAFF
.	TRBV13	TRBJ2-3	once	TGTGCCAGCAGCTTACTGTCCTTGGGCAGTGAAGCCGTAAATAGCACAGATACGCAGTATTTT	CASSLLSLGSEAVNSTDTQYF
TRBD1	TRBV29-1	TRBJ1-1	.	TGCAGCGCTTCGACAGGGCGTGCACCTGGGAACACTGAAGCTTTCTTT	CSASTGRAPGNTEAFF
.	TRBV7-3	TRBJ1-6	.	TGTGCCAGCAGCTTAGAAGGGGCCTATAATTCACCCCTCCACTTT	CASSLEGAYNSPLHF
.	TRBV30	TRBJ1-1	once	TGTGCCTGGAGTGGCGGCATCTCGAACACTGAAGCTTTCTTT	CAWSGGISNTEAFF
.	TRBV28	TRBJ2-7	.	TGTGCCAGCAGGACCGGAGTAGCGGCATCCTACGAGCAGTACTTC	CASRTGVAASYEQYF